This TCR beta chain is drawn from a study of cytomegalovirus exposure and HLA in healthy donors. General study findings and limits: V- and J-gene trimming of TCR beta was linked (in a later analysis) to a missense DCLRE1C variant.

As for this clone: Its antigen is still unknown.

Primers: 60 Vbeta forward and 13 Jbeta reverse. Sequenced by immunoSEQ multiplex PCR; TCRdb stores in-frame clones only, minus some. This sample yields fewer than 200,000 clones, of which about 72% are seen a single time; roughly 3.6% belongs to the top ten. The sequence was obtained from a man younger than 45 in good health and CMV-seropositive. Sequenced material: PBMCs.

CDR3 in amino acids: CASSFRSGGNYNEQFF. In nucleotides, the CDR3 is TGTGCCAGCAGCTTTCGTAGCGGGGGGAACTACAATGAGCAGTTCTTC. The chain links TRBV5-4 to TRBJ2-1; 10 bases are a match to TRBD2. Germline assignment: CDR1 SGHNT and CDR2 YYREEE (reference sequence). The V segment lost 2 bases and the J segment 3 bases; nucleotides outside the gene matches: 5. The CDR3 loop spans 16 amino acids.